This T cell receptor beta chain was retrieved from a study of shared clonotypes between healthy human individuals. Study as a whole: Three plates were used per donor for CD4 naive, three for CD4 memory, two for CD8 naive and one for CD8 memory.

Data came from immunoSEQ multiplex PCR; TCRdb stores just in-frame clones and leaves some out. This table holds about a million clones, approximately 72% found once. The clonotype originates from a man aged 18 to 30 in good health. Sequencing was done on a sample of memory CD4+ T cells sorted from blood. Subset denoted: CD45RA-negative fraction.

CDR3 sequence (DNA): TGTGCCAGCAGTTACGCCGGGACTAGTAAGGATGAGCAGTTCTTC. This encodes CASSYAGTSKDEQFF. The chain is built from TRBV27 and TRBJ2-1; 8 positions match TRBD2. Looked up from germline, CDR1 is MNHEY and CDR2 is SMNVEV (reference sequence). CDR3 length: 15 amino acids. V shed 4 bases and J 8 bases; nucleotides not matched to a gene: 10.